This T cell receptor beta chain was observed in a study of identical twins (dated by TCRdb to the mid-2010s). About the study as a whole: To test whether fetal clonotypes persist, this study deep-sequenced TCR alpha and beta repertoires from monozygotic twins, from unrelated adults of various ages, and from cord blood. To rule out contamination, replicate twin experiments were performed at different times with different library preparation protocols.

Library preparation used 5' RACE. The reads were generated on an Illumina HiSeq 2000. Template switching introduced a universal primer binding site; the final cDNA contained a unique molecular identifier, enabling accurate counting of TCR cDNA molecules. Specific primers in the conserved constant-segment region were used to synthesize first-strand cDNA for the TCR alpha and beta chains. Each cDNA library was double barcoded, with a SMART-Mk sample barcode plus Illumina barcodes, to control for contamination. TruSeq adapter sequences along with Illumina sample barcodes were introduced in two successive PCR steps. The Illumina HiSeq platform was used with custom primers to sequence TCR alpha and beta cDNA libraries. In the source study's methods: Unique molecular identifiers were extracted from raw reads with MiGEC, and CDR3 positions were determined with MiXCR. Recombination models were inferred per individual with the repgenHMM and IGoR tools using an EM algorithm. The analysis of shared clonotypes was done with the tcR package in R, with sharing normalized by the product of cloneset sizes. To study raw recombination without the effects of thymic and clonal selection, out-of-frame nonproductive sequences were analyzed. The public sequencing data were trimmed at Q25 with fastp and processed into clonotypes with MiXCR by TCRdb, which kept only in-frame beta chains. Each entry is one CDR3 protein sequence, shown with its most common DNA and genes. The V and J calls were not made by the authors but by TCRdb's processing. This sample lists a few hundred thousand distinct CDR3 sequences; 7% to 9.5% were detected once. About 9.1% of the sample comes from the top ten.

Results and caveats for the whole study, not just this receptor: Out-of-frame TCR alpha sharing in monozygotic twins was systematically underestimated by recombination models, whereas sharing between unrelated individuals was in agreement with the recombination models. Compared with coincidental sharing between unrelated individuals, an excess of low generation-probability sequences was observed among out-of-frame TCR alpha sequences shared between twins. Abundant cord blood beta clonotypes carried fewer insertions; young adult naive repertoires showed a weaker similar trend, while memory repertoires showed none. Conclusions relied on cross-sectional statistical analysis, since the same donors could not be followed over many years. The excess sharing between twins in beta out-of-frame sequences was weaker because fewer shared sequences reduced the signal-to-noise ratio. Invariant T cells such as MAIT and iNKT could partly confound zero-insertion analyses, though diverse VJ usage argued against this for most clonotypes.

Comment on this clonotype: Its binding antigen is unknown. Base qualities are not recorded, but no much larger clone differs from it by a single base.

Every donor in the study was a healthy Caucasian. The researchers also sequenced three unrelated adults who were not twins: a male aged 18 to 30, a male aged 50 to 60, and a female aged 50 to 60. Miltenyi CD45RO+ enrichment and human naive T-cell isolation kits were used to isolate memory (CD45RO+) and naive T cells from PBMC. The CDR3 holds 17 amino acids from the cysteine to the phenylalanine. Only CDR3 DNA is held: 51 bases, read in frame from base 1. Trimming takes 1 base off V and 0 bases off J; junction bases not matched to a gene: 9. CDR1 DFQATT and CDR2 SNEGSKA were looked up in the germline V gene (reference sequence).

The clonotype originates from a woman in her forties or fifties in good health. The specimen sequenced was naive T cells sorted from blood. Interpreted using the paper, the cell subset or site label stands for: cells isolated with a human naive T-cell isolation kit. The chain was built from TRBV20-1 and TRBJ2-3; 8 central bases correspond to TRBD1. The DNA sequence follows: TGCAGTGCTAGAGTTATCGACAGGGGCCCCAGCACAGATACGCAGTATTTT. It specifies CSARVIDRGPSTDTQYF.